This TCR beta chain is drawn from a study of blood T cell repertoires in COVID-19. TCRdb's copy holds only in-frame clones and misses some; the assay was immunoSEQ multiplex PCR. The sample gives hundreds of thousands of clones, roughly 80% of which show up once; roughly 5.3% is in the top ten. With 0 bases removed from V and 8 bases from J, the gap between germline ends came to 10 bases. The CDR3 contains 13 residues. Germline-derived CDR1 and CDR2 are LGHNT and FRNRAP. This receptor was identified in a man aged 35 to 55 who had been exposed to COVID-19. The chain couples TRBV12-5 to TRBJ1-1; D possibly corresponds to TRBD1 (6 bases). The material sequenced was PBMCs or T cells enriched from blood (not recorded which). Here the CDR3 reads CASGLVGRGEAFF. CDR3 bases: TGTGCTAGTGGTTTGGTAGGGAGGGGGGAAGCTTTCTTT.